This T cell receptor (beta chain) came from a study of blood T cells in healthy people across ages. Study-wide points: A roughly linear fall in TCR beta diversity per million T cells was seen with increasing age.

This clonotype was counted at least ten times. Antigen: not known. The authors ran a second PCR of roughly 6 to 12 cycles using a sample-barcoded 5' primer and a J-beta primer mix. Each cDNA molecule received a tag from a template-switch adaptor that had 12 random nucleotides. TCRdb fed the 5' RACE reads into MiXCR, producing one record per CDR3 protein. The sample shows about 730,000 distinct CDR3 sequences, about 42% of them seen only once. Germline V gene lookup returns CDR1 DFQATT and CDR2 SNEGSKA (reference sequence). This CDR3 has 14 residues. The junction had 7 bases not matched to a gene; V was cut back by 6 bases and J by 2 bases.

Input material: blood. The chain joins TRBV20-1 to TRBJ2-5, with TRBD2 identical over 9 bases. The receptor was derived from a woman aged 55-69 years in good health. The CDR3 is CSALLTSGQETQYF. DNA for the CDR3: TGCAGTGCCCTCCTTACTAGCGGGCAAGAGACCCAGTACTTC.